Listed below are T cell receptor beta chains from one sample, sequenced in a study of OX40 agonist ivuxolimab in advanced cancers. Sequenced by immunoSEQ multiplex PCR; TCRdb stores in-frame clones only, minus some. The sample lists tens of thousands of clones, around 86% occurring once. The input for sequencing was CD4+ or CD8+ T cells sorted from blood, taken in a trial of the OX40 agonist ivuxolimab. The receptors come from an adult with an advanced solid tumor such as melanoma, head and neck, liver or kidney cancer. CDR3s include the opening cysteine and the closing phenylalanine or tryptophan. A D gene is named only where the DNA matches it firmly. A clone size is listed for some rows: how often the clone was seen (once, few, many), or a class if it is expanded.

CDR3nt: TGTGCCAGCAGCTTCGGGCACCTGAACACCGGGGAGCTGTTTTTT; CDR3aa: CASSFGHLNTGELFF; v_gene: TRBV7-7; j_gene: TRBJ2-2; d_gene: .; abundance: .
CDR3nt: TGTGCCAGCAGACCAGGGGGGAGCACAGATACGCAGTATTTT; CDR3aa: CASRPGGSTDTQYF; v_gene: TRBV7-8; j_gene: TRBJ2-3; d_gene: .; abundance: .
CDR3nt: TGTGCCAGCTCACCGGGCGCAGGGTCGGAGACCCAGTACTTC; CDR3aa: CASSPGAGSETQYF; v_gene: TRBV18; j_gene: TRBJ2-5; d_gene: .; abundance: .
CDR3nt: TGCGCCAGCAGCCCAAGCTCAGGGGGCGGGGAAACCCAGTACTTC; CDR3aa: CASSPSSGGGETQYF; v_gene: TRBV5-1; j_gene: TRBJ2-5; d_gene: TRBD1; abundance: .
CDR3nt: TGTGCCAGCAGTTTTGCTGATTCTGGAAACACCATATATTTT; CDR3aa: CASSFADSGNTIYF; v_gene: TRBV27; j_gene: TRBJ1-3; d_gene: .; abundance: .
CDR3nt: TGTGCCAGCAGTAGTAACAGGGTAGATGAAAAACTGTTTTTT; CDR3aa: CASSSNRVDEKLFF; v_gene: TRBV6-1; j_gene: TRBJ1-4; d_gene: .; abundance: .
CDR3nt: TGCGCCAGCAGCCGAATCGGACAGGGCAATGAGCAGTTCTTC; CDR3aa: CASSRIGQGNEQFF; v_gene: TRBV5-1; j_gene: TRBJ2-1; d_gene: TRBD1; abundance: .
CDR3nt: TGTGCCAGCAGCAAACGCAAGGGACAGGAAAGGAACAATGAGCAGTTCTTC; CDR3aa: CASSKRKGQERNNEQFF; v_gene: TRBV14; j_gene: TRBJ2-1; d_gene: TRBD1; abundance: .
CDR3nt: TGTGCCAGTAGTATCCGGAGACAGACGAACACCGGGGAGCTGTTTTTT; CDR3aa: CASSIRRQTNTGELFF; v_gene: TRBV19; j_gene: TRBJ2-2; d_gene: .; abundance: .
CDR3nt: TGTGCCAGTAGATCCTCGACGGCCGGTGGTAGGGCCGGGGAGCTGTTTTTT; CDR3aa: CASRSSTAGGRAGELFF; v_gene: TRBV19; j_gene: TRBJ2-2; d_gene: .; abundance: .
CDR3nt: TGTGCCAGCAGTTACTCGAAAGGGTTCCTTCAGTACTTC; CDR3aa: CASSYSKGFLQYF; v_gene: TRBV6-5; j_gene: TRBJ2-5; d_gene: .; abundance: .
CDR3nt: TGTGCCAGCAGCTCGCTCGGGGCGGGGGGAGCCGAGCAGTACTTC; CDR3aa: CASSSLGAGGAEQYF; v_gene: TRBV7-2; j_gene: TRBJ2-7; d_gene: TRBD2; abundance: .
CDR3nt: TGTGCCAGCAGCACTACCACATTCCCCGGGAAAGACCATGGGAAACTGTTTTTT; CDR3aa: CASSTTTFPGKDHGKLFF; v_gene: TRBV28; j_gene: TRBJ1-4; d_gene: .; abundance: .
CDR3nt: TGCGCCAGCAGCTATTCTACAGCGAACACCGGGGAGCTGTTTTTT; CDR3aa: CASSYSTANTGELFF; v_gene: TRBV5-1; j_gene: TRBJ2-2; d_gene: .; abundance: few
CDR3nt: TGTGCCAGCAGTCTAGAGGGGGACTCCTACGAGCAGTACTTC; CDR3aa: CASSLEGDSYEQYF; v_gene: TRBV6-1; j_gene: TRBJ2-7; d_gene: .; abundance: .
CDR3nt: TGTGCCAGCTCACCTCAACAGGGGGCGCTTGAAAAACTGTTTTTT; CDR3aa: CASSPQQGALEKLFF; v_gene: TRBV18; j_gene: TRBJ1-4; d_gene: TRBD1; abundance: .
CDR3nt: TGCAGCGTAGTCAGCGGGAGTGGGTACGAGCAGTACTTC; CDR3aa: CSVVSGSGYEQYF; v_gene: TRBV29-1; j_gene: TRBJ2-7; d_gene: TRBD2; abundance: once
CDR3nt: TGTGCCAGCTCACCAAGGCCAGAGACCCAGTACTTC; CDR3aa: CASSPRPETQYF; v_gene: TRBV18; j_gene: TRBJ2-5; d_gene: .; abundance: once
CDR3nt: TGCGCCAGCAGCTTGGGTGGGATAGCCTATAATTCACCCCTCCACTTT; CDR3aa: CASSLGGIAYNSPLHF; v_gene: TRBV5-1; j_gene: TRBJ1-6; d_gene: .; abundance: .
CDR3nt: TGCGCCAGCGCTGTCGAAACCGGTGCCGCAGATACGCAGTATTTT; CDR3aa: CASAVETGAADTQYF; v_gene: TRBV5-1; j_gene: TRBJ2-3; d_gene: .; abundance: .
CDR3nt: TGTGCCAGCCAGGCGGCGGGAGGCAGCTATGGCTACACCTTC; CDR3aa: CASQAAGGSYGYTF; v_gene: TRBV28; j_gene: TRBJ1-2; d_gene: .; abundance: .
CDR3nt: TGTGCCAGCAGAAACGCCGGGGGAGGAGGAAACACCATATATTTT; CDR3aa: CASRNAGGGGNTIYF; v_gene: TRBV2; j_gene: TRBJ1-3; d_gene: .; abundance: .
CDR3nt: TGCGCCAGCGCCCTGGCTCGGACCACAGATACGCAGTATTTT; CDR3aa: CASALARTTDTQYF; v_gene: TRBV5-1; j_gene: TRBJ2-3; d_gene: .; abundance: once
CDR3nt: TGTGCCAGCAGCTTAGATTCGGTGGTAGGAAGGGATGAAAAACTGTTTTTT; CDR3aa: CASSLDSVVGRDEKLFF; v_gene: TRBV7-2; j_gene: TRBJ1-4; d_gene: .; abundance: .
CDR3nt: TGCGCCAGCAGCTTCCAGAGCTCTTATAATGAAAAACTGTTTTTT; CDR3aa: CASSFQSSYNEKLFF; v_gene: TRBV5-1; j_gene: TRBJ1-4; d_gene: .; abundance: once
CDR3nt: TGTGCCAGCAGCGTCCGGGACAGGGCCCCCAATGAGCAGTTCTTC; CDR3aa: CASSVRDRAPNEQFF; v_gene: TRBV6-4; j_gene: TRBJ2-1; d_gene: TRBD1; abundance: .
CDR3nt: TGTGCCAGTAGTATAGCGGGACAGGGGTCTAGAAACATTCAGTACTTC; CDR3aa: CASSIAGQGSRNIQYF; v_gene: TRBV19; j_gene: TRBJ2-4; d_gene: TRBD1; abundance: .
CDR3nt: TGTGCCAGAAGCTTGCCGGGCCCCTTCGAGCAGTACTTC; CDR3aa: CARSLPGPFEQYF; v_gene: TRBV5-3; j_gene: TRBJ2-7; d_gene: .; abundance: .
CDR3nt: TGTGCCAGCAGCGTGAGGGAAGCTTTCTTT; CDR3aa: CASSVREAFF; v_gene: TRBV7-9; j_gene: TRBJ1-1; d_gene: .; abundance: few
CDR3nt: TGTGCCAGCAGTTACAGTGGGGCTGGGGCCAACGTCCTGACTTTC; CDR3aa: CASSYSGAGANVLTF; v_gene: TRBV6-5; j_gene: TRBJ2-6; d_gene: .; abundance: .
CDR3nt: TGTGCCAGCAGCCTCGCGGAGTGGGGGATCACTGAAGCTTTCTTT; CDR3aa: CASSLAEWGITEAFF; v_gene: TRBV7-3; j_gene: TRBJ1-1; d_gene: .; abundance: once
CDR3nt: TGTGCCAGCTATGGACAGAAGCGAGATGGCTACACCTTC; CDR3aa: CASYGQKRDGYTF; v_gene: TRBV6-1; j_gene: TRBJ1-2; d_gene: .; abundance: .
CDR3nt: TGTGCCAGTAGTATACAGGGCCCTTTGCCTGAAGCTTTCTTT; CDR3aa: CASSIQGPLPEAFF; v_gene: TRBV19; j_gene: TRBJ1-1; d_gene: .; abundance: .
CDR3nt: TGTGCCAGCAGCCAGGAGTCTAGCAATCAGCCCCAGCATTTT; CDR3aa: CASSQESSNQPQHF; v_gene: TRBV6-6; j_gene: TRBJ1-5; d_gene: .; abundance: .
CDR3nt: TGTGCCAGCAGACTGGGACTTAAGATAGAGACCCAGTACTTC; CDR3aa: CASRLGLKIETQYF; v_gene: TRBV7-8; j_gene: TRBJ2-5; d_gene: .; abundance: .
CDR3nt: TGTGCCAGCAGGAAGCTGGACGCCGGAAACACCATATATTTT; CDR3aa: CASRKLDAGNTIYF; v_gene: TRBV28; j_gene: TRBJ1-3; d_gene: .; abundance: .
CDR3nt: TGTGCCAGTAGTACAGGCTGGCAGGGCGGCAAAAACATTCAGTACTTC; CDR3aa: CASSTGWQGGKNIQYF; v_gene: TRBV19; j_gene: TRBJ2-4; d_gene: .; abundance: once
CDR3nt: TGTGCCAGCAACTCGGTCAAGGGGGGACCTGGGGCCAACGTCCTGACTTTC; CDR3aa: CASNSVKGGPGANVLTF; v_gene: TRBV11-2; j_gene: TRBJ2-6; d_gene: .; abundance: .
CDR3nt: TGTGCCAGCTCAACGGACAGAGTCTATGGCTACACCTTC; CDR3aa: CASSTDRVYGYTF; v_gene: TRBV18; j_gene: TRBJ1-2; d_gene: .; abundance: .
CDR3nt: TGTGCCAGCAGTTCGGGACACTCTGGAAACACCATATATTTT; CDR3aa: CASSSGHSGNTIYF; v_gene: TRBV28; j_gene: TRBJ1-3; d_gene: .; abundance: .
CDR3nt: TGTGCCAGCAGCGTAGAACAGAACACTGAAGCTTTCTTT; CDR3aa: CASSVEQNTEAFF; v_gene: TRBV9; j_gene: TRBJ1-1; d_gene: .; abundance: .
CDR3nt: TGTGCCAGCTCACCACAGGGGTTCACTGAAGCTTTCTTT; CDR3aa: CASSPQGFTEAFF; v_gene: TRBV18; j_gene: TRBJ1-1; d_gene: .; abundance: .
CDR3nt: TGTGCCAGCAGCTTACACAAGACAGGGGTGGCTGAAGCTTTCTTT; CDR3aa: CASSLHKTGVAEAFF; v_gene: TRBV5-8; j_gene: TRBJ1-1; d_gene: TRBD1; abundance: .
CDR3nt: TGTGCCGTCTCACGAGGGCAGTGGGTCGGGGAGCTGTTTTTT; CDR3aa: CAVSRGQWVGELFF; v_gene: TRBV19; j_gene: TRBJ2-2; d_gene: .; abundance: .
CDR3nt: TGTGCCAGTAGTATATCCGGGCCCCTAGCCAAAAACATTCAGTACTTC; CDR3aa: CASSISGPLAKNIQYF; v_gene: TRBV19; j_gene: TRBJ2-4; d_gene: .; abundance: .
CDR3nt: TGTGCCAGCAGCCCTTACGGACAGTCTAGCACAGATACGCAGTATTTT; CDR3aa: CASSPYGQSSTDTQYF; v_gene: TRBV7-9; j_gene: TRBJ2-3; d_gene: .; abundance: .
CDR3nt: TGTGCCAGCAGTTTTGCGACAGGGCCTGCCTACGAGCAGTACTTC; CDR3aa: CASSFATGPAYEQYF; v_gene: TRBV28; j_gene: TRBJ2-7; d_gene: TRBD1; abundance: .
CDR3nt: TGTGCCAGCAGCCCGCGGACTAGCGGGGGGCAACATCTCACAGATACGCAGTATTTT; CDR3aa: CASSPRTSGGQHLTDTQYF; v_gene: TRBV5-4; j_gene: TRBJ2-3; d_gene: TRBD2; abundance: .
CDR3nt: TGTGCCAGCAGGCGGGGGGGCCTCACCGGGGAGCTGTTTTTT; CDR3aa: CASRRGGLTGELFF; v_gene: TRBV28; j_gene: TRBJ2-2; d_gene: TRBD2; abundance: .
CDR3nt: TGTGCCAGCAGTTTACAGGGAAGCAATCAGCCCCAGCATTTT; CDR3aa: CASSLQGSNQPQHF; v_gene: TRBV27; j_gene: TRBJ1-5; d_gene: .; abundance: .
CDR3nt: TGTGCCAGCAGCTTCGGACTAGCGGGGGGGGAAGAGACCCAGTACTTC; CDR3aa: CASSFGLAGGEETQYF; v_gene: TRBV11-3; j_gene: TRBJ2-5; d_gene: TRBD2; abundance: .
CDR3nt: TGTGCCAGCTCACCAAAGATGTCGGGGAAAGGGACCCAGTACTTC; CDR3aa: CASSPKMSGKGTQYF; v_gene: TRBV18; j_gene: TRBJ2-5; d_gene: .; abundance: .